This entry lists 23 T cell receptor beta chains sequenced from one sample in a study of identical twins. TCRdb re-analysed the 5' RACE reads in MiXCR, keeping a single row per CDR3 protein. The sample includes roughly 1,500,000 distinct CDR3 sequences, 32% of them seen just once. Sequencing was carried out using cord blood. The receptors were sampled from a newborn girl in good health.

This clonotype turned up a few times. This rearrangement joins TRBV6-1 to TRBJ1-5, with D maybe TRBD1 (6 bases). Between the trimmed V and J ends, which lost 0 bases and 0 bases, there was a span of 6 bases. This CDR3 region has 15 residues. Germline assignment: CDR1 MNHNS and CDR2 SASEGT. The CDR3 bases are TGTGCCAGCAGTGAAGCGGGACATAGCAATCAGCCCCAGCATTTT. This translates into CASSEAGHSNQPQHF.

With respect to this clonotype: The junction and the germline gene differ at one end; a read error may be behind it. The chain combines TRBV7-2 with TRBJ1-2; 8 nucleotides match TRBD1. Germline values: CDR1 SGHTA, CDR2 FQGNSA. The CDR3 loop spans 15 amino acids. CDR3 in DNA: TGTGCCAGCGGCTTAGAGCTCAGGGGGCGGGAAGGCTACACCTTC. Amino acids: CASGLELRGREGYTF.

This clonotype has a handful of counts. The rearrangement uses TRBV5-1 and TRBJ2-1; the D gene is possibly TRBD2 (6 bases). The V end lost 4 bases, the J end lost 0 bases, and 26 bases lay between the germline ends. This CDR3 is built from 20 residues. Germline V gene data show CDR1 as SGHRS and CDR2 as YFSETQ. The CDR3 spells CASSPGLTVVPQLSYNEQFF. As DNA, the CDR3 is TGCGCCAGCAGCCCGGGACTGACAGTTGTGCCCCAACTCTCCTACAATGAGCAGTTCTTC.

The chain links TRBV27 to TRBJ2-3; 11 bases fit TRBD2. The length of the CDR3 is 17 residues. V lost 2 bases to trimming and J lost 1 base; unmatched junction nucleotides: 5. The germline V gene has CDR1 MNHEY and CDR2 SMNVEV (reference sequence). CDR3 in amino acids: CASSLRLAGGRTDTQYF. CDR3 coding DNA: TGTGCCAGCAGTTTACGCCTAGCGGGAGGTCGCACAGATACGCAGTATTTT.

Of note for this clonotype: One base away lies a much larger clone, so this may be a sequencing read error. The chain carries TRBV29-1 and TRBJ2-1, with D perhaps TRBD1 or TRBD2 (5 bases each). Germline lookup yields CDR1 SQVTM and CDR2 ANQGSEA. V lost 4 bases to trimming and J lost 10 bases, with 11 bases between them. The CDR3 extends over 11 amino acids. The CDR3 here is CSVGGVYEQFF. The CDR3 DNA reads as TGCAGCGTTGGAGGGGTCTACGAGCAGTTCTTC.

CDR3 sequence reads: CASSRLAGRRENTQYF. In DNA, the CDR3 is TGTGCCAGCAGCCGCCTAGCGGGAAGACGGGAAAATACGCAGTATTTT. V is TRBV3-1 and J is TRBJ2-3, with TRBD2 matching over 9 bases. The CDR3 contains 16 residues. The V segment lost 4 bases and the J segment 7 bases; nucleotides outside the gene matches: 12. Per germline, CDR1 LGHDT and CDR2 YNNKEL (reference sequence).

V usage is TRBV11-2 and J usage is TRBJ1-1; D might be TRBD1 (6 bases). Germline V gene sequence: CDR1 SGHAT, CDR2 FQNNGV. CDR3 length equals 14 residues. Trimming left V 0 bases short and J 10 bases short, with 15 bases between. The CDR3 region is CASSLDLGGSGAFF. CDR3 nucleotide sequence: TGTGCCAGCAGCTTAGATCTAGGGGGGTCGGGAGCTTTCTTT.

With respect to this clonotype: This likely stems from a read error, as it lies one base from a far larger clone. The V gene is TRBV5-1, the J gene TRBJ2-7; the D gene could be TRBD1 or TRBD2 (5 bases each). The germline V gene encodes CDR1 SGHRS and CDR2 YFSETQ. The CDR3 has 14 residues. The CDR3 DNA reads TGCGCCAGCAGCTTGCCAGGGAGCTCCGACGAGCAGTACTTC. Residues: CASSLPGSSDEQYF.

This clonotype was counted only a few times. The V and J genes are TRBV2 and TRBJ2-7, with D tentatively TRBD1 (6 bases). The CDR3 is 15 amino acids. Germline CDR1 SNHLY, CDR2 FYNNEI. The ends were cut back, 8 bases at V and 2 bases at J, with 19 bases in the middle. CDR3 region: CASLVDRDTTYEQYF. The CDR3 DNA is TGTGCCAGCCTCGTGGATAGGGACACAACCTACGAGCAGTACTTC.

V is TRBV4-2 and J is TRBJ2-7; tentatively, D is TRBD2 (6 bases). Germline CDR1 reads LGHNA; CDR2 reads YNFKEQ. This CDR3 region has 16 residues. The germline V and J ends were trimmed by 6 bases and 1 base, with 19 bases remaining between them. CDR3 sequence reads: CASSPGVEGPSYEQYF. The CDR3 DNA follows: TGTGCCAGCAGTCCCGGGGTGGAGGGGCCTTCCTACGAGCAGTACTTC.

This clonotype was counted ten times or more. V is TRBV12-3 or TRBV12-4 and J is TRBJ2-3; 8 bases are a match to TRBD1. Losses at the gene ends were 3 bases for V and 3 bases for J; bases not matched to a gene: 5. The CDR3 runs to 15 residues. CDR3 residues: CASSFGQGRTDTQYF. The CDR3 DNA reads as TGTGCCAGCAGTTTCGGACAGGGAAGGACAGATACGCAGTATTTT.

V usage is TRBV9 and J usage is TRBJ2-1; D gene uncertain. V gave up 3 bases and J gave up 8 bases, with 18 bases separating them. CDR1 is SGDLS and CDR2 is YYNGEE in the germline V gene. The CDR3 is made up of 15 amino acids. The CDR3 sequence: CASSAPGPHNDEQFF. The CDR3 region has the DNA TGTGCCAGCAGCGCCCCCGGACCTCACAACGATGAGCAGTTCTTC.

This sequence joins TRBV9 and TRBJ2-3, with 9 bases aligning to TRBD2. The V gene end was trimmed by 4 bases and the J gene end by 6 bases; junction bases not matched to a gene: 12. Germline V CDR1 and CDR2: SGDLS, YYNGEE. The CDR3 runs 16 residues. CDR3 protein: CASSPDGGGAGDTQYF. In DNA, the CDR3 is TGTGCCAGCAGCCCAGACGGCGGGGGGGCGGGGGATACGCAGTATTTT.

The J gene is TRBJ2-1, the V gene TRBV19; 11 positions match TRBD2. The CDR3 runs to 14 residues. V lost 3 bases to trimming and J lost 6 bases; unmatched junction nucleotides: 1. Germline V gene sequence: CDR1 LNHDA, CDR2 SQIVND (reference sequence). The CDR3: CASSMGTSGNEQFF. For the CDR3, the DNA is TGTGCCAGTAGTATGGGGACTAGCGGCAATGAGCAGTTCTTC. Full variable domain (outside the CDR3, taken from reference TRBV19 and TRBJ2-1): DGGITQSPKYLFRKEGQNVTLSCEQNLNHDAMYWYRQDPGQGLRLIYYSQIVNDFQKGDIAEGYSVSREKKESFPLTVTSAQKNPTAFYLCASSMGTSGNEQFFGPGTRLTVL.

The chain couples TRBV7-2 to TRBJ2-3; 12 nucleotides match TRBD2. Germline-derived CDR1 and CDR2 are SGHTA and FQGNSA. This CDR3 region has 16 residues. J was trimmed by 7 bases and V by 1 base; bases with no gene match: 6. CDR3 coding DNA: TGTGCCAGCAGCTTAGAACTAGCGGGGGGATCCCATACGCAGTATTTT. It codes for CASSLELAGGSHTQYF. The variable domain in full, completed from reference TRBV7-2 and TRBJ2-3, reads GAGVSQSPSNKVTEKGKDVELRCDPISGHTALYWYRQSLGQGLEFLIYFQGNSAPDKSGLPSDRFSAERTGGSVSTLTIQRTQQEDSAVYLCASSLELAGGSHTQYFGPGTRLTVL.

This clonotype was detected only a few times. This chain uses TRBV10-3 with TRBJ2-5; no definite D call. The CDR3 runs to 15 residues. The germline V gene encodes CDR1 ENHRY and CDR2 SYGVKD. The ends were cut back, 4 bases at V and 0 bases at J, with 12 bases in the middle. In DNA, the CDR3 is TGTGCCATCAGTGGGGGTAGCCCGTACCAAGAGACCCAGTACTTC. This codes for CAISGGSPYQETQYF.

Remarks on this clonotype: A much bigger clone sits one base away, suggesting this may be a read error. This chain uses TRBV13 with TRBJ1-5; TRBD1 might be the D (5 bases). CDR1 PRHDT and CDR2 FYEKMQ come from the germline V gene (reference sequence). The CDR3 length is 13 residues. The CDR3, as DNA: TGTGCCAGCAGCTTAGTAAGGGGTCAGCCCCAGCCTTTT. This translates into CASSLVRGQPQPF. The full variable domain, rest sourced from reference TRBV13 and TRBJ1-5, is AAGVIQSPRHLIKEKRETATLKCYPIPRHDTVYWYQQGPGQDPQFLISFYEKMQSDKGSIPDRFSAQQFSDYHSELNMSSLELGDSALYFCASSLVRGQPQPFGDGTRLSIL.

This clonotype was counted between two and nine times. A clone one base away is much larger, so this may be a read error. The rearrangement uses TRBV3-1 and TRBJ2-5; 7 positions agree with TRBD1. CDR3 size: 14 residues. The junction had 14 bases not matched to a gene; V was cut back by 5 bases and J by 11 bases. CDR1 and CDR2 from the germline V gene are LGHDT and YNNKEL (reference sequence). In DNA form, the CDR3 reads TGTGCCAGCAGCGTCGGGACAGCATACAATGAGCAGTACTTC. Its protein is CASSVGTAYNEQYF.

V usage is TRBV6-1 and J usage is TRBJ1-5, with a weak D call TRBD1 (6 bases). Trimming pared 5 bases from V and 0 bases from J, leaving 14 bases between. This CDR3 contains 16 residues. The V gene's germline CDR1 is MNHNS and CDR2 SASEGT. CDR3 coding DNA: TGTGCCAGCAGTCCCTCAGACAGGTATAGCAATCAGCCCCAGCATTTT. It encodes CASSPSDRYSNQPQHF.

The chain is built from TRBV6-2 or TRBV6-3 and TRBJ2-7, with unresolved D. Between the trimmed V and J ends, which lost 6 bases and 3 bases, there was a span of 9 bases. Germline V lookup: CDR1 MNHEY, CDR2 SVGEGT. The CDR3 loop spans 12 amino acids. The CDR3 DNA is TGTGCCAGCAGATACACACTCTACGAGCAGTACTTC. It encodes CASRYTLYEQYF.

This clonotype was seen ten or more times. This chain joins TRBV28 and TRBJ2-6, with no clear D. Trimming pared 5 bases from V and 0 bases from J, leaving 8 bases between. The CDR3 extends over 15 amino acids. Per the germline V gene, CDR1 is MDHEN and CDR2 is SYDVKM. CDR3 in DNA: TGTGCCAGCAGTCCCGACAACTCTGGGGCCAACGTCCTGACTTTC. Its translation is CASSPDNSGANVLTF.

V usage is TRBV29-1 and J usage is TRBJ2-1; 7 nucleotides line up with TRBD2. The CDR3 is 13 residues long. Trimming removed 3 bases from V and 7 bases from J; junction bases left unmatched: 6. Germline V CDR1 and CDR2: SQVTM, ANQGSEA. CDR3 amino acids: CSVESGIRNEQFF. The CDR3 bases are TGCAGCGTTGAGAGCGGGATCCGGAATGAGCAGTTCTTC.

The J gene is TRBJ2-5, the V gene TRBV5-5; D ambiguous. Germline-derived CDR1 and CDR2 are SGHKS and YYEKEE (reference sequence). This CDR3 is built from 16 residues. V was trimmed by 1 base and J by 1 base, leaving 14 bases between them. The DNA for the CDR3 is TGTGCCAGCAGCTTGTCAGGTTACAATCCCCAAGAGACCCAGTACTTC. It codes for CASSLSGYNPQETQYF. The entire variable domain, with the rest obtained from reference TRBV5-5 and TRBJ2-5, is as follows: DAGVTQSPTHLIKTRGQQVTLRCSPISGHKSVSWYQQVLGQGPQFIFQYYEKEERGRGNFPDRFSARQFPNYSSELNVNALLLGDSALYLCASSLSGYNPQETQYFGPGTRLLVL.